The clone carrying this T cell receptor beta chain was seen many times. These data belong to a study of response to subunit inactivated influenza vaccine. Germline loops: CDR1 SGHRS, CDR2 YFSETQ. V was clipped by 4 bases and J by 4 bases, with 6 bases between them. The CDR3 runs to 12 residues. Each CDR3 protein is one row after TCRdb ran MiXCR on the RT-PCR reads. This table has about half a million distinct CDR3 sequences, approximately 7.1% appearing once. The receptor comes from a man between 50 and 69 years old who received an inactivated influenza vaccine. The gene calls are TRBV5-1 and TRBJ2-1; D call uncertain. The sample in question was PBMCs from blood, obtained less than 30 months after vaccination. The CDR3 DNA is TGCGCCAGCAGCAGTTTATACAATGAGCAGTTCTTC. The encoded protein is CASSSLYNEQFF.